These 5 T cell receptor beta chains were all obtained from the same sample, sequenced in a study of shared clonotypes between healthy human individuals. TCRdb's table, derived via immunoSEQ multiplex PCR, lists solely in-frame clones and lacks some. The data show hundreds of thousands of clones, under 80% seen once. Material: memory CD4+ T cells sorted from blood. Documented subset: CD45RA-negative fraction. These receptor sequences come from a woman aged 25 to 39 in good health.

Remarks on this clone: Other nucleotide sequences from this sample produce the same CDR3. In DNA form, the CDR3 reads TGCAGCGTTGATTCCGGGGGCGGGTACGAGCAGTACTTC. It encodes CSVDSGGGYEQYF. The chain has TRBV29-1 and TRBJ2-7; D could derive from TRBD1 or TRBD2 (6 bases each). The V gene lost 3 bases and the J gene lost 4 bases, with 13 bases spanning the gap. In germline, CDR1 is SQVTM, CDR2 ANQGSEA. This CDR3 is 13 amino acids long.

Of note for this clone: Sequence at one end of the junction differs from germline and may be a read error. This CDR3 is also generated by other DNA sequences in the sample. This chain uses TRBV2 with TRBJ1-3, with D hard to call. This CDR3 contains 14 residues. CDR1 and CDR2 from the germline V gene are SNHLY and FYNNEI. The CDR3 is CASIQSRSGNTIYF. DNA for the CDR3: TGTGCCAGCATTCAGTCTCGGTCTGGAAACACTATATATTTT. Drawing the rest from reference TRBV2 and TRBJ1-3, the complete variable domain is EPEVTQTPSHQVTQMGQEVILRCVPISNHLYFYWYRQILGQKVEFLVSFYNNEISEKSEIFDDQFSVERPDGSNFTLKIRSTKLEDSAMYFCASIQSRSGNTIYFGEGSWLTVV.

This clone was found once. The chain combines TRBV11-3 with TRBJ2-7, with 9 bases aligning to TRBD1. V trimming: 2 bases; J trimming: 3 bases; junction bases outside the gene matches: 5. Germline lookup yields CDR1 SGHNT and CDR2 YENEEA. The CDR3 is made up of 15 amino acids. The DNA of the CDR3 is TGTGCCAGCAGCTTAACCGGGACAGGGAGCTACGAGCAGTACTTC. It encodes CASSLTGTGSYEQYF.

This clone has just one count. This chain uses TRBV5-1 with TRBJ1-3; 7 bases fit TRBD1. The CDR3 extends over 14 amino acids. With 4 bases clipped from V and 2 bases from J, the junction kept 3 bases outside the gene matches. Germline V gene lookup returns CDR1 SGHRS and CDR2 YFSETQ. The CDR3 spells CASSTGQAGNTIYF. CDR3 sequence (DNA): TGCGCCAGCAGCACCGGACAGGCTGGAAACACCATATATTTT.

This CDR3 is CASSFYGGPNNEQFF. CDR3 bases: TGCGCCAGCAGCTTTTACGGGGGCCCGAACAATGAGCAGTTCTTC. V gene TRBV5-1 combines with J gene TRBJ2-1; D could derive from TRBD1 or TRBD2 (6 bases each). Looked up from germline, CDR1 is SGHRS and CDR2 is YFSETQ. The CDR3 covers 15 residues. V gave up 2 bases and J gave up 5 bases, with 14 bases separating them. Based on the CDR3 plus reference TRBV5-1 and TRBJ2-1, the full variable domain is KAGVTQTPRYLIKTRGQQVTLSCSPISGHRSVSWYQQTPGQGLQFLFEYFSETQRNKGNFPGRFSGRQFSNSRSEMNVSTLELGDSALYLCASSFYGGPNNEQFFGPGTRLTVL.